This passage covers 26 T cell receptor beta chains from one sample sequenced in a study of cytomegalovirus exposure and HLA in healthy donors. PCR primers comprised 60 Vbeta and 13 Jbeta primers. Profiled with immunoSEQ multiplex PCR; TCRdb holds only in-frame clones, not every one. The table has about 190,000 clones, under 85% seen once. Sequenced material: PBMCs. These TCRs come from a young woman in good health and CMV-seronegative.

This chain's CDR3 is CASSENRAATEAFF. The CDR3, as DNA: TGTGCCAGCAGCGAAAACAGGGCGGCCACTGAAGCTTTCTTT. The V gene is TRBV7-9, the J gene TRBJ1-1, with D tentatively TRBD1 (6 bases). Per germline, CDR1 SEHNR and CDR2 FQNEAQ (reference sequence). Between the trimmed V and J ends, which lost 5 bases and 4 bases, there was a span of 14 bases. The CDR3 spans 14 residues.

The CDR3 is CASSSGGSEKLFF. CDR3 bases: TGTGCCAGCAGTTCCGGCGGGAGCGAAAAACTGTTTTTT. The chain links TRBV27 to TRBJ1-4; D gene unclear. This CDR3 is 13 amino acids long. Trimming stripped 4 bases from V and 8 bases from J, with 11 bases between. Germline CDR1 MNHEY, CDR2 SMNVEV (reference sequence).

V gene TRBV7-2 combines with J gene TRBJ2-1; D gene uncertain. CDR3 size: 15 residues. V lost 4 bases, J lost 2 bases, and 12 bases lay in between. CDR1 is SGHTA, CDR2 FQGNSA, per germline. The DNA of the CDR3 is TGTGCCAGCAGCTCCTCTAGAGTGGCCTACAATGAGCAGTTCTTC. Translating it yields CASSSSRVAYNEQFF.

The genes are TRBV5-1 and TRBJ1-1; unclear D gene. The V gene lost 4 bases and the J gene lost 0 bases, with 16 bases spanning the gap. The CDR3 is made up of 16 amino acids. Germline CDR1 is SGHRS and CDR2 is YFSETQ. In DNA, the CDR3 is TGCGCCAGCAGCCCTCCTGGCAGTGGTATGAACACTGAAGCTTTCTTT. Its translation: CASSPPGSGMNTEAFF.

This chain links TRBV5-3 with TRBJ2-1; TRBD1 aligns across 11 bases. TRBV5-3 is an ORF for which the function is uncertain. The CDR3 extends over 16 amino acids. Trimming cost V 4 bases and J 3 bases; bases outside gene matches: 6. CDR3 amino acids: CARSPGQGAVYNEQFF. In DNA, the CDR3 is TGTGCCAGAAGCCCCGGACAGGGGGCCGTCTACAATGAGCAGTTCTTC.

The chain employs TRBV19 and TRBJ1-5, with 8 bases lining up with TRBD1. CDR1 and CDR2 (germline): LNHDA, SQIVND (reference sequence). CDR3 length: 15 amino acids. V was pared by 4 bases and J by 2 bases, with 4 bases of the junction left unmatched. CDR3 residues: CASSKQGVRNQPQHF. CDR3 coding DNA: TGTGCCAGTAGTAAACAGGGGGTACGCAATCAGCCCCAGCATTTT.

This clone showed up just once. This chain connects TRBV25-1 to TRBJ2-5; 8 nucleotides align to TRBD2. The germline CDR1 and CDR2 sequences are MGHDK and SYGVNS. The CDR3 runs to 18 residues. With 4 bases clipped from V and 0 bases from J, the junction kept 13 bases outside the gene matches. The CDR3 nucleotides read TGTGCCAGCAGTGGGGGAGGAGCGGGGGATATGTACCAAGAGACCCAGTACTTC. It encodes CASSGGGAGDMYQETQYF. Drawing the rest from reference TRBV25-1 and TRBJ2-5, the complete variable domain is EADIYQTPRYLVIGTGKKITLECSQTMGHDKMYWYQQDPGMELHLIHYSYGVNSTEKGDLSSESTVSRIRTEHFPLTLESARPSHTSQYLCASSGGGAGDMYQETQYFGPGTRLLVL.

The genes are TRBV4-1 and TRBJ2-7; 15 nucleotides agree with TRBD2. Unmatched junction bases numbered 9, after V lost 4 bases and J lost 5 bases. This CDR3 region has 17 residues. Per the germline V gene, CDR1 is MGHRA and CDR2 is YSYEKL. Here the CDR3 reads CASSRGLAGGFSNEQYF. The CDR3 nucleotides read TGCGCCAGCAGCCGAGGACTAGCGGGGGGGTTTAGTAACGAGCAGTACTTC.

The chain combines TRBV9 with TRBJ1-2, with D tentatively TRBD1 (6 bases). The CDR3 loop spans 13 amino acids. The V and J ends lost 0 bases and 6 bases respectively, with 9 bases between them. CDR1 and CDR2 from the germline V gene are SGDLS and YYNGEE. The CDR3, as DNA: TGTGCCAGCAGCGTAGAACAGGGCAATGGCTACACCTTC. It yields the protein CASSVEQGNGYTF.

The chain carries TRBV28 and TRBJ1-1; 8 bases are a match to TRBD1. Trimming at V came to 4 bases and at J to 8 bases, leaving 15 bases not matched to a gene. The germline gives CDR1 MDHEN, CDR2 SYDVKM. This CDR3 contains 16 residues. CDR3 amino acids: CASSSRSGGRVLEAFF. The DNA for the CDR3 is TGTGCCAGCAGTTCGAGGTCAGGGGGCCGGGTTCTGGAAGCTTTCTTT. Based on the CDR3 plus reference TRBV28 and TRBJ1-1, the full variable domain is DVKVTQSSRYLVKRTGEKVFLECVQDMDHENMFWYRQDPGLGLRLIYFSYDVKMKEKGDIPEGYSVSREKKERFSLILESASTNQTSMYLCASSSRSGGRVLEAFFGQGTRLTVV.

The genes are TRBV5-4 and TRBJ2-7, with 9 bases fitting TRBD1. CDR1 and CDR2 from the germline V gene are SGHNT and YYREEE (reference sequence). V dropped 3 bases and J dropped 1; count of bases not matched to a gene: 5. The CDR3 spans 15 residues. The DNA for the CDR3 is TGTGCCAGCAGCTCCAGGACAGGGGAATCCTACGAGCAGTACTTC. It yields the protein CASSSRTGESYEQYF.

Remarks on this clone: Germline is not matched at one junction end, which may reflect a read error. Other nucleotide sequences in the sample specify the same CDR3. This chain uses TRBV7-9 with TRBJ1-6, with D tentatively TRBD1 (6 bases). This CDR3 contains 17 residues. Germline-derived CDR1 and CDR2 are SEHNR and FQNEAQ (reference sequence). The CDR3 is CASSKSRGSSYNSPLHF. CDR3 nucleotides: TGTGCCAGCAGCAAATCGAGGGGGAGCTCCTATAATTCCCCCCTCCACTTT. Full variable domain (outside the CDR3, taken from reference TRBV7-9 and TRBJ1-6): DTGVSQNPRHKITKRGQNVTFRCDPISEHNRLYWYRQTLGQGPEFLTYFQNEAQLEKSRLLSDRFSAERPKGSFSTLEIQRTEQGDSAMYLCASSKSRGSSYNSPLHFGNGTRLTVT.

This clone turned up a few times. The gene calls are TRBV29-1 and TRBJ2-2; the match to TRBD2 covers 11 bases. With 6 bases clipped from V and 7 bases from J, the junction kept 7 bases outside the gene matches. This CDR3 comprises 14 residues. Germline V CDR1 and CDR2: SQVTM, ANQGSEA. CDR3 sequence (DNA): TGCAGCGTGAGGGGGCTAGCGGGAGGCGGGGAGCTGTTTTTT. The encoded protein is CSVRGLAGGGELFF.

This chain uses TRBV7-2 with TRBJ2-1; the match to TRBD1 covers 8 bases. V shed 2 bases and J 2 bases; nucleotides not matched to a gene: 5. The germline CDR1 and CDR2 sequences are SGHTA and FQGNSA. This CDR3 is built from 16 residues. CDR3 coding DNA: TGTGCCAGCAGCTTACCTGGACAGGGCACCTACAATGAGCAGTTCTTC. Its protein product is CASSLPGQGTYNEQFF.

The chain is built from TRBV28 and TRBJ2-2; D ambiguous. Trimming cost V 6 bases and J 3 bases, with 11 bases left between them. CDR1 is MDHEN, CDR2 SYDVKM, per germline. CDR3 length: 14 amino acids. CDR3 sequence: CASRLSPYTGELFF. CDR3 nucleotide sequence: TGTGCCAGCAGACTTTCGCCCTACACCGGGGAGCTGTTTTTT.

This chain uses TRBV9 with TRBJ2-2; D is possibly TRBD1 (5 bases). The CDR3 covers 15 residues. The V gene lost 0 bases and the J gene lost 4 bases, with 10 bases spanning the gap. Germline V gives CDR1 SGDLS, CDR2 YYNGEE. The CDR3 DNA follows: TGTGCCAGCAGCGTAGGGCAGGGCGTCACCGGGGAGCTGTTTTTT. Translation: CASSVGQGVTGELFF. Combining the CDR3 with reference TRBV9 and TRBJ2-2 gives the whole variable domain DSGVTQTPKHLITATGQRVTLRCSPRSGDLSVYWYQQSLDQGLQFLIQYYNGEERAKGNILERFSAQQFPDLHSELNLSSLELGDSALYFCASSVGQGVTGELFFGEGSRLTVL.

The chain employs TRBV7-6 and TRBJ2-7; D call uncertain. There are 13 residues in the CDR3. The V end lost 2 bases, the J end lost 4 bases, and 9 bases lay between the germline ends. CDR1 and CDR2 from the germline V gene are SGHVS and FNYEAQ. CDR3 in DNA: TGTGCCAGCAGCTTACCCCCTTCGTACGAGCAGTACTTC. Translation gives CASSLPPSYEQYF.

Only one count was recorded for this clone. V and J are TRBV20-1 and TRBJ2-7; D not certain. The germline CDR1 and CDR2 sequences are DFQATT and SNEGSKA (reference sequence). This CDR3 comprises 10 residues. The V gene lost 7 bases and the J gene lost 6 bases, with 10 bases spanning the gap. The CDR3 coding sequence is TGCAGTGGGTTACGCGGCGAGCAGTACTTC. Protein product: CSGLRGEQYF.

This clone has just a few counts. Within the sample, other DNA sequences also encode this same CDR3. V is TRBV5-4 and J is TRBJ2-3; D ambiguous. Trimming pared 0 bases from V and 3 bases from J, leaving 11 bases between. The CDR3 is made up of 15 amino acids. Germline CDR1 reads SGHNT; CDR2 reads YYREEE (reference sequence). The CDR3 DNA follows: TGTGCCAGCAGCTTGGTGGGTCAGGTAACAGATACGCAGTATTTT. Its protein is CASSLVGQVTDTQYF. Supplemented by reference TRBV5-4 and TRBJ2-3, the full variable domain reads ETGVTQSPTHLIKTRGQQVTLRCSSQSGHNTVSWYQQALGQGPQFIFQYYREEENGRGNFPPRFSGLQFPNYSSELNVNALELDDSALYLCASSLVGQVTDTQYFGPGTRLTVL.

This chain uses TRBV19 with TRBJ2-1; 10 nucleotides line up with TRBD1. The CDR3 contains 15 residues. Germline CDR1 is LNHDA and CDR2 is SQIVND (reference sequence). With 1 base clipped from V and 6 bases from J, the junction kept 3 bases outside the gene matches. The CDR3 region has the DNA TGTGCCAGTAGTATAGGGGGACAGGGGTTCAATGAGCAGTTCTTC. This gives the protein CASSIGGQGFNEQFF.

This clone was seen a handful of times. The chain recombines TRBV7-9 with TRBJ2-7, with TRBD1 as a possible D gene (6 bases). Germline V gene lookup returns CDR1 SEHNR and CDR2 FQNEAQ (reference sequence). The CDR3 is 14 amino acids. V lost 2 bases, J lost 4 bases, and 12 bases lay in between. The DNA of the CDR3 is TGTGCCAGCAGCTTAAGGGGACATCTTTACGAGCAGTACTTC. Amino acids: CASSLRGHLYEQYF. Looking up the rest from reference TRBV7-9 and TRBJ2-7 gives the full variable domain: DTGVSQNPRHKITKRGQNVTFRCDPISEHNRLYWYRQTLGQGPEFLTYFQNEAQLEKSRLLSDRFSAERPKGSFSTLEIQRTEQGDSAMYLCASSLRGHLYEQYFGPGTRLTVT.

J is TRBJ2-2 and V is TRBV6-1; no reliable D call. Trimming stripped 2 bases from V and 5 bases from J, with 9 bases between. The CDR3 spans 14 residues. Per germline, CDR1 MNHNS and CDR2 SASEGT. CDR3 nucleotide sequence: TGTGCCAGCAGTGAAAACAAGATTACCGGGGAGCTGTTTTTT. Translation gives CASSENKITGELFF.

The chain is built from TRBV14 and TRBJ1-6; no clear D gene. The CDR3 runs to 16 residues. CDR1 is SGHDN and CDR2 is FVKESK in the germline V gene. Between the trimmed V and J ends, which lost 4 bases and 0 bases, there was a span of 10 bases. CDR3 in amino acids: CASSRLVSSYNSPLHF. CDR3 coding DNA: TGTGCCAGCAGCCGGCTGGTCAGCTCCTATAATTCACCCCTCCACTTT. Based on the CDR3 plus reference TRBV14 and TRBJ1-6, the full variable domain is EAGVTQFPSHSVIEKGQTVTLRCDPISGHDNLYWYRRVMGKEIKFLLHFVKESKQDESGMPNNRFLAERTGGTYSTLKVQPAELEDSGVYFCASSRLVSSYNSPLHFGNGTRLTVT.

The V and J genes are TRBV7-9 and TRBJ2-1; 7 bases are shared with TRBD2. The J segment lost 3 bases and the V segment lost 1 base, leaving 9 bases of the junction unmatched. The CDR3 length is 17 residues. Germline loops: CDR1 SEHNR, CDR2 FQNEAQ (reference sequence). This CDR3 is CASSLVVGAGYYNEQFF. CDR3 DNA sequence: TGTGCCAGCAGCTTAGTTGTCGGAGCGGGGTACTACAATGAGCAGTTCTTC.

The chain links TRBV7-2 to TRBJ2-7; 9 bases are shared with TRBD2. CDR3 size: 15 residues. Germline V gene data show CDR1 as SGHTA and CDR2 as FQGNSA. J gave up 2 bases and V 5 bases, and 7 bases lay outside the gene matches. The CDR3 nucleotides read TGTGCCAGCAGCACCGTAGCGGGAGTCCCCTACGAGCAGTACTTC. It is translated as CASSTVAGVPYEQYF.

The chain has TRBV11-2 and TRBJ2-1, with 10 bases lining up with TRBD1. J gave up 5 bases and V 3 bases, and 4 bases lay outside the gene matches. The V gene's germline CDR1 is SGHAT and CDR2 FQNNGV. The CDR3 covers 15 residues. The CDR3 region is CASSLLDRGDNEQFF. The CDR3 DNA sequence: TGTGCCAGCAGCTTGCTGGACAGGGGGGACAATGAGCAGTTCTTC. The whole variable domain, remainder taken from reference TRBV11-2 and TRBJ2-1, is EAGVAQSPRYKIIEKRQSVAFWCNPISGHATLYWYQQILGQGPKLLIQFQNNGVVDDSQLPKDRFSAERLKGVDSTLKIQPAKLEDSAVYLCASSLLDRGDNEQFFGPGTRLTVL.